The 4 T cell receptor beta chains presented below share a single source sample, sequenced in a study of vaccination effects on CD4 cells after COVID-19 (dated by TCRdb to between 2021 and 2024). The ViraFEST assay stimulated PBMC with viral peptide pools and then used TCR sequencing to identify antigen-specific CD4+ T cell clonotypes by expansion. After around 10 days of culture, CD4+ T cells were isolated with the EasySep CD4+ T cell isolation kit. The absence of prior SARS-CoV-2 infection in healthy vaccine recipients was confirmed by negative nucleocapsid antibodies before and after vaccination. Which antigens these TCRs recognize remains unknown. Library creation used the immunoSEQ multiplex PCR assay. TCRdb limited this immuneACCESS table to in-frame rearrangements with V and J called. A share of clones is missing; checked studies link under half to unresolved V genes, and the rest is unexplained. The sample table records some 77,000 clones; around 72% of these occur just once. The ten most abundant clones make up approximately 3.8% of the sample.

Sequenced material: CD4+ T cells from PBMCs cultured with HCoV-OC43 spike peptides, taken before COVID-19 vaccination. The cell subset or site tag for this specimen amounts to: HCoV-OC43 spike overlapping peptide pool stimulation. These receptors all stem from a human donor who received a COVID-19 vaccine.

The chain is built from TRBV9 and TRBJ1-3; D may be TRBD1 (6 bases). V lost 4 bases and J 1 base, leaving 21 bases between the germline ends. The CDR3 is made up of 18 amino acids. Germline CDR1 SGDLS, CDR2 YYNGEE. CDR3 residues: CASSPNWGPLDSGNTIYF. The CDR3 coding sequence is TGTGCCAGCAGCCCGAATTGGGGGCCCCTTGATTCTGGAAACACCATATATTTT.

This clone was recorded a few times. The chain carries TRBV3-1 (or the pseudogene TRBV3-2) and TRBJ1-6; possible D gene TRBD1, 6 bases. This CDR3 spans 16 amino acids. CDR1 is LGHDT and CDR2 is YNNKEL in the germline V gene (reference sequence). Trimming left V 1 base short and J 10 bases short, with 17 bases between. The CDR3 DNA reads as TGTGCCAGCAGCCAAGTCGGGACATTAGTGGGATCACCCCTCCACTTT. Protein sequence: CASSQVGTLVGSPLHF.

CDR3 bases: TGCAGCGTGGAACCAGGGCGAGGAGACTATGGCTACACCTTC. Protein product: CSVEPGRGDYGYTF. The chain uses TRBV29-1 and TRBJ1-2, with D possibly matching TRBD1 (5 bases). Between the trimmed V and J ends, which lost 6 bases and 3 bases, there was a span of 17 bases. Germline CDR1 is SQVTM and CDR2 is ANQGSEA. The CDR3 loop spans 14 amino acids. The complete variable domain, with remaining parts taken from reference TRBV29-1 and TRBJ1-2, reads SAVISQKPSRDICQRGTSLTIQCQVDSQVTMMFWYRQQPGQSLTLIATANQGSEATYESGFVIDKFPISRPNLTFSTLTVSNMSPEDSSIYLCSVEPGRGDYGYTFGSGTRLTVV.

V gene TRBV9 combines with J gene TRBJ1-6; D gene ambiguous. The CDR3 runs 14 residues. Trimming cost V 0 bases and J 5 bases, with 6 bases left between them. The V gene's germline CDR1 is SGDLS and CDR2 YYNGEE. CDR3 coding DNA: TGTGCCAGCAGCGTAGAGGTGAATAATTCACCCCTCCACTTT. Translation: CASSVEVNNSPLHF.